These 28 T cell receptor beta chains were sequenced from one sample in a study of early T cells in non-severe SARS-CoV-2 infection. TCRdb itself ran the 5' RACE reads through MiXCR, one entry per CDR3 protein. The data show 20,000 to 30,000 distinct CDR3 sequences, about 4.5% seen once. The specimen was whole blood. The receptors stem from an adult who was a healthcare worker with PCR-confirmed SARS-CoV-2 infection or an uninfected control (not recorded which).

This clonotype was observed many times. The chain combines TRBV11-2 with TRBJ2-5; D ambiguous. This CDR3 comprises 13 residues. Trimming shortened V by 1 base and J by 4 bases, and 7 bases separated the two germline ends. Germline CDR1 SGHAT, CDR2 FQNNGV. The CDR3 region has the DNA TGTGCCAGCAGCTTAGGGGGTGGAGAGACCCAGTACTTC. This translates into CASSLGGGETQYF.

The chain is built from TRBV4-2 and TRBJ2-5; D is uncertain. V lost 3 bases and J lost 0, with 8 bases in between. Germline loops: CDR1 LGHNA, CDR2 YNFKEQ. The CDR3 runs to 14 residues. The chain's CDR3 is CASSQGSNQETQYF. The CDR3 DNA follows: TGTGCCAGCAGCCAGGGATCTAACCAAGAGACCCAGTACTTC.

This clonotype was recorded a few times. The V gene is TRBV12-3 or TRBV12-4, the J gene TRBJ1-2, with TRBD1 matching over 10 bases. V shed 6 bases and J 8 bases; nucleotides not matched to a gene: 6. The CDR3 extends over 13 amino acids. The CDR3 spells CASRPDRGRGYTF. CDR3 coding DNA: TGTGCCAGCAGACCCGACAGGGGGCGGGGCTACACCTTC.

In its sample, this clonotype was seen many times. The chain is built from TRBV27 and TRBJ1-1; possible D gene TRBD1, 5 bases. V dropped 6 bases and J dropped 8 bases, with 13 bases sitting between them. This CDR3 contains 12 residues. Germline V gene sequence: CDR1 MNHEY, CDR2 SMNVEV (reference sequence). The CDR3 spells CASRSGPSEAFF. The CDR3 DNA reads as TGTGCCAGCAGATCAGGGCCTTCGGAAGCTTTCTTT.

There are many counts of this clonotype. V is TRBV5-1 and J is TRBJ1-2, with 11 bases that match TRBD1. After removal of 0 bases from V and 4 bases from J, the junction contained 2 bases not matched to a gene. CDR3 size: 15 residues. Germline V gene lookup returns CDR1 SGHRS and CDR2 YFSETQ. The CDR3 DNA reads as TGCGCCAGCAGCTTGGGGACAGGGGGCGTCTATGGCTACACCTTC. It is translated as CASSLGTGGVYGYTF.

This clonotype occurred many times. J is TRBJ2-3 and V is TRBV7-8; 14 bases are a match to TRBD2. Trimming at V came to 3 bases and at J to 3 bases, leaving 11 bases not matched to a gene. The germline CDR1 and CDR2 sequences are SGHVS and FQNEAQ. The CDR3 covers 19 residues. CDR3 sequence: CASSFRGLAGVQNTDTQYF. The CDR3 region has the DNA TGTGCCAGCAGCTTTCGGGGACTAGCGGGAGTTCAGAATACAGATACGCAGTATTTT. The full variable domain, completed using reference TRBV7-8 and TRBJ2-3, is GAGVSQSPRYKVAKRGQDVALRCDPISGHVSLFWYQQALGQGPEFLTYFQNEAQLDKSGLPSDRFFAERPEGSVSTLKIQRTQQEDSAVYLCASSFRGLAGVQNTDTQYFGPGTRLTVL.

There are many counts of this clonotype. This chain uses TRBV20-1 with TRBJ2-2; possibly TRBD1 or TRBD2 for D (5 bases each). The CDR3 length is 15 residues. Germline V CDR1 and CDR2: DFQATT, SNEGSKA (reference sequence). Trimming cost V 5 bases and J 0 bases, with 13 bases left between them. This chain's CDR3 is CSARYGAANTGELFF. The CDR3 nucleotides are TGCAGTGCTCGCTACGGGGCCGCGAACACCGGGGAGCTGTTTTTT.

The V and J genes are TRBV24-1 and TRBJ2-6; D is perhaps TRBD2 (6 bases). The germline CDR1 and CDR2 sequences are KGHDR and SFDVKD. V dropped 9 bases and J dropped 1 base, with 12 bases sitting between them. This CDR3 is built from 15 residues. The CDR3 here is CATGDSRSGANVLTF. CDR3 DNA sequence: TGTGCCACCGGGGACTCAAGGTCTGGGGCCAACGTCCTGACTTTC.

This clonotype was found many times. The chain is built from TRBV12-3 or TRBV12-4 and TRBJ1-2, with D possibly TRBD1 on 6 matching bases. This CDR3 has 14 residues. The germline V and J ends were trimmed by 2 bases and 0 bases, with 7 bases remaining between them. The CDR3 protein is CASSLRTANYGYTF. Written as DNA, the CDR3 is TGTGCCAGCAGTTTAAGGACAGCTAACTATGGCTACACCTTC.

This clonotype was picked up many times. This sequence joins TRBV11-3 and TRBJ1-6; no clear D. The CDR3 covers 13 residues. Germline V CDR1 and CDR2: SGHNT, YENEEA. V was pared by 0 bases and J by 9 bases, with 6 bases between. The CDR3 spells CASSLDAISPLHF. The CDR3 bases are TGTGCCAGCAGCTTAGACGCGATTTCACCCCTCCACTTT.

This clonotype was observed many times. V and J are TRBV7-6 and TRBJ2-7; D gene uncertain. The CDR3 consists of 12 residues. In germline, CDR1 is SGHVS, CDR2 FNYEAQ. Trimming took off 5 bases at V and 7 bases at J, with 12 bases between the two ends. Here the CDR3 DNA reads TGTGCCAGCAGCCTAAGACTTGGAGAGCAGTACTTC. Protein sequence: CASSLRLGEQYF. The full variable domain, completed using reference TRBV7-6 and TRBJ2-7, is GAGVSQSPRYKVTKRGQDVALRCDPISGHVSLYWYRQALGQGPEFLTYFNYEAQQDKSGLPNDRFSAERPEGSISTLTIQRTEQRDSAMYRCASSLRLGEQYFGPGTRLTVT.

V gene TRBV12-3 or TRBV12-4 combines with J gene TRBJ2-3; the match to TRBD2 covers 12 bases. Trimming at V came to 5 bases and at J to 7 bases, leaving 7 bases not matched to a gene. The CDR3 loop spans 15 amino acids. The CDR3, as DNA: TGTGCCAGCAGTCGCCCGACTAGCGGGAGAAATACGCAGTATTTT. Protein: CASSRPTSGRNTQYF.

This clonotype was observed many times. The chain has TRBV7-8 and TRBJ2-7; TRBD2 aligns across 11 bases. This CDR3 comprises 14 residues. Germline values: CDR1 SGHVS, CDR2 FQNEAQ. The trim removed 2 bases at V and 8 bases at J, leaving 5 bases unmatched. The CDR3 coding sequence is TGTGCCAGCAGCTTAAAGCTAGCGGGGGGCAAGCAGTACTTC. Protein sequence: CASSLKLAGGKQYF.

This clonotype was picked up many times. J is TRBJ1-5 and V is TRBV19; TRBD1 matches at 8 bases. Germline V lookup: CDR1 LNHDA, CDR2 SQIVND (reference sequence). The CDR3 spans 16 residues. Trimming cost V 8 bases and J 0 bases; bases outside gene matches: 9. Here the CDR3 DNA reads TGTGCCAGTGAGCGACAGGGGCGAGGTAGCAATCAGCCCCAGCATTTT. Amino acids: CASERQGRGSNQPQHF.

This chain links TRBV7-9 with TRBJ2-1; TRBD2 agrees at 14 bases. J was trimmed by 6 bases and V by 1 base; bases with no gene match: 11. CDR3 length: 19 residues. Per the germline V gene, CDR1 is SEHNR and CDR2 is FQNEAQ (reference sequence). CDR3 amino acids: CASSLGTSGGPGASNEQFF. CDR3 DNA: TGTGCCAGCAGCTTAGGGACTAGCGGGGGGCCTGGAGCCTCCAATGAGCAGTTCTTC.

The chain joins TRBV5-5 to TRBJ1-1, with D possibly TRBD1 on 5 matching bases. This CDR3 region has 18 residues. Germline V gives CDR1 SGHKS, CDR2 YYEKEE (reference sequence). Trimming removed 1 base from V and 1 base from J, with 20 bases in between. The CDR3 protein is CASSLPTQGLPSNTEAFF. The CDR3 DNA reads TGTGCCAGCAGCTTGCCCACCCAGGGCTTGCCTTCGAACACTGAAGCTTTCTTT.

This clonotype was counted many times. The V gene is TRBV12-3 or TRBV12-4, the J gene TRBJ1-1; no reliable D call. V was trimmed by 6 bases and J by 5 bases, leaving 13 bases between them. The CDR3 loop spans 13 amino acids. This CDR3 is CASRLKSRTEAFF. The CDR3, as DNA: TGTGCCAGCAGGCTGAAGAGCCGGACTGAAGCTTTCTTT.

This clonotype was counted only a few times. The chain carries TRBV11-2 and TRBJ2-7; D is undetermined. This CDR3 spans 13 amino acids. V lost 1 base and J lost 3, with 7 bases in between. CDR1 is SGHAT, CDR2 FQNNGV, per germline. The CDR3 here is CASSLGPGYEQYF. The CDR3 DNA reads TGTGCCAGCAGCTTAGGGCCGGGCTACGAGCAGTACTTC.

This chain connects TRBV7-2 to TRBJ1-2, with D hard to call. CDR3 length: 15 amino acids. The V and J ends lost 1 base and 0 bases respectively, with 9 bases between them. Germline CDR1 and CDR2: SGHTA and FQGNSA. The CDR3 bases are TGTGCCAGCAGCTTAGATGCCGGAACTAACTATGGCTACACCTTC. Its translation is CASSLDAGTNYGYTF.

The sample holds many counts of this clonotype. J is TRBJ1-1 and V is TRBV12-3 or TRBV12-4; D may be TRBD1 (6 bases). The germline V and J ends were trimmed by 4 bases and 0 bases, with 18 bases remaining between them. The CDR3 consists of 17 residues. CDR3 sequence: CASSYGSSRGLNTEAFF. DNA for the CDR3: TGTGCCAGCAGTTATGGTTCGTCCAGGGGTCTGAACACTGAAGCTTTCTTT.

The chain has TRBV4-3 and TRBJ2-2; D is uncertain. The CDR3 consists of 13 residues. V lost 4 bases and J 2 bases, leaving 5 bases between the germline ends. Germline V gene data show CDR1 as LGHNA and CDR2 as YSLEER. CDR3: CASSPVNTGELFF. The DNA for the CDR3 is TGCGCCAGCAGCCCAGTTAACACCGGGGAGCTGTTTTTT.

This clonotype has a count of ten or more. The CDR3 coding sequence is TGTGCCAGCAGCCCAGCGGTTCTATCCTACAATGAGCAGTTCTTC. It encodes CASSPAVLSYNEQFF. The chain recombines TRBV11-1 with TRBJ2-1; a weak D match, TRBD2 (5 bases). Germline lookup yields CDR1 SGHAT and CDR2 FQDESV (reference sequence). The V end was cut by 5 bases, the J end by 1 base, with 12 bases between. This CDR3 is 15 amino acids long.

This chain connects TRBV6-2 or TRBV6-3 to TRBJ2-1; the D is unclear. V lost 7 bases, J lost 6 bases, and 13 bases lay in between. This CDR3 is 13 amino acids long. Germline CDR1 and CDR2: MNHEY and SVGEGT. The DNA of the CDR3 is TGTGCCAGCACTAAAGGTCAGTTCAATGAGCAGTTCTTC. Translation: CASTKGQFNEQFF.

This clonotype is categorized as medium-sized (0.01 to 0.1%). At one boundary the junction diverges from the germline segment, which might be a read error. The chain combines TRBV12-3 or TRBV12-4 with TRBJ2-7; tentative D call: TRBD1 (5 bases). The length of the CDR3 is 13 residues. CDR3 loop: CASSLGVSYEQYF. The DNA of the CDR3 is TGTGCCAGCAGCTTAGGGGTCTCCTACGAGCAGTACTTC.

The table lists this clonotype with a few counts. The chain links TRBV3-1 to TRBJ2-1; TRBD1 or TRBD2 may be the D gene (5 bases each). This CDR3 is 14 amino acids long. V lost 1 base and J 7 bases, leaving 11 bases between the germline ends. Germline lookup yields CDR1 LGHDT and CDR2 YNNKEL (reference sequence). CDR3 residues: CASSQGGQRNEQFF. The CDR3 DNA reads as TGTGCCAGCAGCCAAGGGGGCCAGCGGAATGAGCAGTTCTTC.

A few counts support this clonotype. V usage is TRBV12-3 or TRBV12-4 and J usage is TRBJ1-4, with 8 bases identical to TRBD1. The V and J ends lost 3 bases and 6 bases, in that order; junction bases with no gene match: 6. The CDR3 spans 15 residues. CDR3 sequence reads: CASSLGGQGHEKLFF. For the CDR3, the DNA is TGTGCCAGCAGTTTGGGAGGACAGGGACATGAAAAACTGTTTTTT.

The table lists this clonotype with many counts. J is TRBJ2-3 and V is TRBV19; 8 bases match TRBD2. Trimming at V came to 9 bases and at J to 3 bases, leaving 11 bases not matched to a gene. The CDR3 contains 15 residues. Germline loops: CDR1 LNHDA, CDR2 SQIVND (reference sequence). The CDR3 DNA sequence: TGTGCCAGCAAGCCCGGGGGGGCTGGGACAGATACGCAGTATTTT. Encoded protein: CASKPGGAGTDTQYF.

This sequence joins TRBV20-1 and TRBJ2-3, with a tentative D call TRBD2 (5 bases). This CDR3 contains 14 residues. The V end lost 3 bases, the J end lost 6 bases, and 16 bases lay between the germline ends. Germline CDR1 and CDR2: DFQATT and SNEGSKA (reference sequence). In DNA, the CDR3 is TGCAGTGCTAGCCGGTCGAGTAGAGGGGATACGCAGTATTTT. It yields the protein CSASRSSRGDTQYF.